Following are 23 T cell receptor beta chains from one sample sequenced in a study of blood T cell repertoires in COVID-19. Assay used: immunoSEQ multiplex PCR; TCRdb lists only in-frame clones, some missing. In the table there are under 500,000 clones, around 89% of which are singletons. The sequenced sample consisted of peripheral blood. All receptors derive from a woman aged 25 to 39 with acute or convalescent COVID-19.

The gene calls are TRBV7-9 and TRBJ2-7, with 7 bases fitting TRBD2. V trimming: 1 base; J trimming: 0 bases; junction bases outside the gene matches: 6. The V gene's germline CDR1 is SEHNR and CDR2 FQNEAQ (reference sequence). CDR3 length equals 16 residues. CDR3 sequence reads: CASSLGGRGASYEQYF. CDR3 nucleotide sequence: TGTGCCAGCAGCTTAGGGGGGAGGGGTGCCTCCTACGAGCAGTACTTC.

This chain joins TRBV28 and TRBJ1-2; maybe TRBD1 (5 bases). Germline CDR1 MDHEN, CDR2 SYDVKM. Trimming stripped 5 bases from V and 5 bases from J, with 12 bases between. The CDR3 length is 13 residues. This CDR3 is CASSLPAGYGYTF. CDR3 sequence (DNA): TGTGCCAGCAGTCTACCTGCAGGGTATGGCTACACCTTC.

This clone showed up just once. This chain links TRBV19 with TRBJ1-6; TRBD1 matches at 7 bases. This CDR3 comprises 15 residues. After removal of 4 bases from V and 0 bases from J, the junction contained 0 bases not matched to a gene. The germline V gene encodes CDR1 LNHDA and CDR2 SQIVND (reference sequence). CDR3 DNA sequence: TGTGCCAGTAGTAGACAGGGCTCCTATAATTCACCCCTCCACTTT. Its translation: CASSRQGSYNSPLHF.

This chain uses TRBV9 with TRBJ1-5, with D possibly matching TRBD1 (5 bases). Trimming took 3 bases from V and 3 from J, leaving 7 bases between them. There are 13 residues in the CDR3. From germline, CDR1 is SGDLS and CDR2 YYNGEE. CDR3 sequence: CASSAGNNQPQHF. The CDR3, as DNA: TGTGCCAGCAGCGCAGGGAACAATCAGCCCCAGCATTTT.

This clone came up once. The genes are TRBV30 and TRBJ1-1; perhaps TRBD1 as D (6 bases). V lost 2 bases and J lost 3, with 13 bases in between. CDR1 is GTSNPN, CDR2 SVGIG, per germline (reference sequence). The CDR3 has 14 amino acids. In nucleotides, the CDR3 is TGTGCCTGGAGTCCGGGGGGACAAGACACTGAAGCTTTCTTT. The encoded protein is CAWSPGGQDTEAFF.

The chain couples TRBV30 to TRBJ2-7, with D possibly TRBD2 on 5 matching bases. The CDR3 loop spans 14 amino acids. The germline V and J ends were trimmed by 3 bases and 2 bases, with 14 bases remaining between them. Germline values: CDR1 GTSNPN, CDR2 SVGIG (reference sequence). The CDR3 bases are TGTGCCTGGAGATCCCAAAGGAGGACCTACGAGCAGTACTTC. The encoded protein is CAWRSQRRTYEQYF.

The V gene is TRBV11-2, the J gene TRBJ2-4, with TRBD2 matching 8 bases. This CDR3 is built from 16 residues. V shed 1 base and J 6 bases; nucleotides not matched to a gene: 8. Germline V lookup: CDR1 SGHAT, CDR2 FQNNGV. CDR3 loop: CASSLASSGVVNIQYF. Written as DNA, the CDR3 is TGTGCCAGCAGCTTAGCGAGTAGCGGGGTTGTAAACATTCAGTACTTC.

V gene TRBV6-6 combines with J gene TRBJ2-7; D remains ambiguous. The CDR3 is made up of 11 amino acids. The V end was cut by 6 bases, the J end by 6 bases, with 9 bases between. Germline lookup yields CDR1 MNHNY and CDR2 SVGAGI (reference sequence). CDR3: CASSHASEQYF. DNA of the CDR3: TGTGCCAGCAGCCACGCGAGCGAGCAGTACTTC.

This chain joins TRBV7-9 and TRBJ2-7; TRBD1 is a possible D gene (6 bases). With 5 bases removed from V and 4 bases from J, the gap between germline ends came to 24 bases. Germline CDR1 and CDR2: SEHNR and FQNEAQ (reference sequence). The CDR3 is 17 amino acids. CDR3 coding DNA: TGTGCCAGCAGCCCCCTTCAAACGACAGGCCCCAAGTACGAGCAGTACTTC. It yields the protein CASSPLQTTGPKYEQYF. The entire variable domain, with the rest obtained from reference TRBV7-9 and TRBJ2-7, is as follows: DTGVSQNPRHKITKRGQNVTFRCDPISEHNRLYWYRQTLGQGPEFLTYFQNEAQLEKSRLLSDRFSAERPKGSFSTLEIQRTEQGDSAMYLCASSPLQTTGPKYEQYFGPGTRLTVT.

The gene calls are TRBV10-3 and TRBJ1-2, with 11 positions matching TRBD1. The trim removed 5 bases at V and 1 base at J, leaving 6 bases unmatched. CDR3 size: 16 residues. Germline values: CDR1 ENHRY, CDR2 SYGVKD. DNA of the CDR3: TGTGCCATCAGTCAATGGACAGGGGGCTATAACTATGGCTACACCTTC. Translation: CAISQWTGGYNYGYTF.

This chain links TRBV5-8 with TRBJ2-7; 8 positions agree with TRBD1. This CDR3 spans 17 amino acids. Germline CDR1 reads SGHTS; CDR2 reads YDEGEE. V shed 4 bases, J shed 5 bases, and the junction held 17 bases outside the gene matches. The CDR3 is CASSLGGWTGLSDEQYF. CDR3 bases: TGTGCCAGCAGCCTGGGGGGCTGGACAGGGTTAAGTGACGAGCAGTACTTC.

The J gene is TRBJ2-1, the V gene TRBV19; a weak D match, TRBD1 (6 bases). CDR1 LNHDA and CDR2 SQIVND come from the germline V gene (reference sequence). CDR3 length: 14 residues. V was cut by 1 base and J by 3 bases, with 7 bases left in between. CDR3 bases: TGTGCCAGTAGTATAGGGGGACACTACAATGAGCAGTTCTTC. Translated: CASSIGGHYNEQFF.

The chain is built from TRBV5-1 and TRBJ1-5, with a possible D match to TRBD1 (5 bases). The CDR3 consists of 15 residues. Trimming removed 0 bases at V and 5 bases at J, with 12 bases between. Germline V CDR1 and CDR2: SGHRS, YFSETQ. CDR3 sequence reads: CASSLGPGGYQPQHF. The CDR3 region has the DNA TGCGCCAGCAGCTTGGGACCCGGGGGGTATCAGCCCCAGCATTTT.

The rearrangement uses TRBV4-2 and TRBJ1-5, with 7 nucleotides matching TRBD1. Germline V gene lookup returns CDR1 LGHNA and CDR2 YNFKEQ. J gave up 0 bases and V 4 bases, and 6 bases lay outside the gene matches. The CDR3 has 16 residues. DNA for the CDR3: TGTGCCAGCAGCCCGACCCGACAGGGTAGCAATCAGCCCCAGCATTTT. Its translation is CASSPTRQGSNQPQHF.

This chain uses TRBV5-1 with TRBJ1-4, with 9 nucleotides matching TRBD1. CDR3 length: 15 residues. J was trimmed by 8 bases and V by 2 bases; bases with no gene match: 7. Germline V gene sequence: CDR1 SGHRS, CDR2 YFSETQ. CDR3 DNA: TGCGCCAGCAGCTTACAGGGGGCATCGGGGGAAAAACTGTTTTTT. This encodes CASSLQGASGEKLFF.

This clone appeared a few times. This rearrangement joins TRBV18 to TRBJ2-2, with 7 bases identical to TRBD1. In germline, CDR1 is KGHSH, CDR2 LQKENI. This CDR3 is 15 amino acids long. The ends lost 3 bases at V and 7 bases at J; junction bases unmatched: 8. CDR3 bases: TGTGCCAGCTCACCCGCGACAGGGAGTATCGGGGAGCTGTTTTTT. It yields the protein CASSPATGSIGELFF.

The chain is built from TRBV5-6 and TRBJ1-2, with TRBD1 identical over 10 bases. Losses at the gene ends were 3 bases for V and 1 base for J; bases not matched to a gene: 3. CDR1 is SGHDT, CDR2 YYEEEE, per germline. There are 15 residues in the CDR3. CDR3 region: CASSWGTGDNYGYTF. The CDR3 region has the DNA TGTGCCAGCAGCTGGGGGACAGGGGATAACTATGGCTACACCTTC.

The CDR3 coding sequence is TGTGCCAGCACCTGGCGGGGGAAGCAGTACTTC. Residues: CASTWRGKQYF. The genes are TRBV12-3 or TRBV12-4 and TRBJ2-7; 7 bases map to TRBD2. The length of the CDR3 is 11 residues. Germline trimming cut 7 bases from V and 8 bases from J; bases unmatched to any gene: 5.

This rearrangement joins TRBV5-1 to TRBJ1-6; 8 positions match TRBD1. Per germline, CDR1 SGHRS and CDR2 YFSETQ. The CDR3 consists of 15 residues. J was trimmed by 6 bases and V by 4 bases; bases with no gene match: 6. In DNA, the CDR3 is TGCGCCAGCAGCAACAGGACAGGGTTTAATTCACCCCTCCACTTT. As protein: CASSNRTGFNSPLHF.

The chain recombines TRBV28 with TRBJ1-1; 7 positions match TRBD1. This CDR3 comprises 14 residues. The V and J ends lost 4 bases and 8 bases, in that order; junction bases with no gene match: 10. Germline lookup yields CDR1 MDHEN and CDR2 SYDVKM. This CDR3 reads CASSSRGTVKEAFF. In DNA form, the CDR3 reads TGTGCCAGCAGTTCTCGAGGGACAGTAAAAGAAGCTTTCTTT.

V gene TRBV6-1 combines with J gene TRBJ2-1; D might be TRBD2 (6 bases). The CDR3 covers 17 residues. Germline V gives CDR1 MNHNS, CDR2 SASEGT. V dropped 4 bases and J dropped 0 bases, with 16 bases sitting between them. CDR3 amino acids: CASSVAGSGSSYNEQFF. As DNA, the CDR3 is TGTGCCAGCAGTGTCGCGGGGAGCGGGTCCTCCTACAATGAGCAGTTCTTC.

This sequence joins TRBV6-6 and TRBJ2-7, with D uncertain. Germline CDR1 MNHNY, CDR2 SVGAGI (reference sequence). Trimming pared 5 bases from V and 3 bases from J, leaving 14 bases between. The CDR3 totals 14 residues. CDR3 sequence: CASSPNYYFYEQYF. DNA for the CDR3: TGTGCCAGCAGTCCCAACTACTACTTCTACGAGCAGTACTTC.

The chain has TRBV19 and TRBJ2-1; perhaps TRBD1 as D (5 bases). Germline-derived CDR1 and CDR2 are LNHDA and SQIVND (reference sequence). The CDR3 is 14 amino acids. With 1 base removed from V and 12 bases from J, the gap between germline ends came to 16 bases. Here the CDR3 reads CASSIGGADPGQFF. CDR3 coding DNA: TGTGCCAGTAGTATAGGTGGGGCAGACCCAGGGCAGTTCTTC.